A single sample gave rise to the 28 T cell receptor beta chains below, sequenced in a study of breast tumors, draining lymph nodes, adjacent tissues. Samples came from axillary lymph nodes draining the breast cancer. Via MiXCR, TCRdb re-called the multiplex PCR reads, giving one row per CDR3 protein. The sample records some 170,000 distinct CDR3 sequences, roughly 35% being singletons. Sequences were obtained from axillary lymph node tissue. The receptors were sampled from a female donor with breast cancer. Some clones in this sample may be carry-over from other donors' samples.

CDR3 nucleotide sequence: TGTGCCAGCAGTTTATGGGACAGGGGGACCGGGGAGCTGTTTTTT. This codes for CASSLWDRGTGELFF. The V call is TRBV12-3 or TRBV12-4, the J call TRBJ2-2; 11 nucleotides align to TRBD1. The CDR3 extends over 15 amino acids. The J segment lost 5 bases and the V segment lost 2 bases, leaving 1 base of the junction unmatched.

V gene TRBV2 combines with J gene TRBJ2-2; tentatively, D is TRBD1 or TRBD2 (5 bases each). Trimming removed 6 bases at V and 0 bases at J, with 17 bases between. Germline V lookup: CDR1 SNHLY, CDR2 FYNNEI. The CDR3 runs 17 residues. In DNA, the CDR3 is TGTGCCAGCAGGGAGAGTTCCGGGACCCCGAACACCGGGGAGCTGTTTTTT. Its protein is CASRESSGTPNTGELFF.

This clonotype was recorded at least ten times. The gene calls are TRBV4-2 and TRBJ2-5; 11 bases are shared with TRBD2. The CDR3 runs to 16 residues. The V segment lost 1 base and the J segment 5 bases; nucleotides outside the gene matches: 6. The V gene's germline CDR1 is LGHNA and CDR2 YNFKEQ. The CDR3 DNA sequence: TGTGCCAGCAGCCAAGGGTCTAGCGGGGGGTTGGAGACCCAGTACTTC. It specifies CASSQGSSGGLETQYF.

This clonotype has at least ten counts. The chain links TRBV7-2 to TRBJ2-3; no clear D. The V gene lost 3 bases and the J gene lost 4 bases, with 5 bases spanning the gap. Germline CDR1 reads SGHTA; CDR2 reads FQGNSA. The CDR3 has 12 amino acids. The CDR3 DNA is TGTGCCAGCAGCTTTCGAGCAGATACGCAGTATTTT. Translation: CASSFRADTQYF.

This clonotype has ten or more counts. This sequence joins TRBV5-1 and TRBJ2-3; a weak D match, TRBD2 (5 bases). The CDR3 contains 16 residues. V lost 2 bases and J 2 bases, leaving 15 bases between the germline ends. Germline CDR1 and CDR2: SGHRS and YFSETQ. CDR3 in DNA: TGCGCCAGCAGCTTCCGCGGGCGAGAATACACAGATACGCAGTATTTT. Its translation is CASSFRGREYTDTQYF.

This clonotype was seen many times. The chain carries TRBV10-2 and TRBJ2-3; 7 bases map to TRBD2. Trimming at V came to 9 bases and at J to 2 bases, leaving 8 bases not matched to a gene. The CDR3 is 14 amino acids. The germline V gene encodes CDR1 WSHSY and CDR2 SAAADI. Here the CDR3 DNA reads TGCGCCAGTTCACCGGGACTAAACACAGATACGCAGTATTTT. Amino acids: CASSPGLNTDTQYF.

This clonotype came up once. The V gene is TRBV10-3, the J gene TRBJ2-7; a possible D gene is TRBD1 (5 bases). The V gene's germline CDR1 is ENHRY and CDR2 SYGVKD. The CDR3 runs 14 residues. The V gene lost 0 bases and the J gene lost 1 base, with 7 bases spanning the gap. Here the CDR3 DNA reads TGTGCCATCAGTGAGTCCCAGGGATCCTACGAGCAGTACTTC. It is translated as CAISESQGSYEQYF.

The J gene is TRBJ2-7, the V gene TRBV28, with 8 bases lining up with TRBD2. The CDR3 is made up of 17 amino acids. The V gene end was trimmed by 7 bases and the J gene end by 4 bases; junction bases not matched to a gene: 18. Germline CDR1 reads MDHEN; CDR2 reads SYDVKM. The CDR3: CASTDGRAKGRAYEQYF. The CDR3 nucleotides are TGTGCCAGCACCGACGGGAGGGCTAAGGGGAGGGCGTACGAGCAGTACTTC.

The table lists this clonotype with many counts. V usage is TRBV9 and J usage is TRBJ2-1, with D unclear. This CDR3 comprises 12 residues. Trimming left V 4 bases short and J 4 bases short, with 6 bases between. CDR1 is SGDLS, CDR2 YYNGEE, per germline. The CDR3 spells CASSYRYNEQFF. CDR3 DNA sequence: TGTGCCAGCAGCTACCGATACAATGAGCAGTTCTTC.

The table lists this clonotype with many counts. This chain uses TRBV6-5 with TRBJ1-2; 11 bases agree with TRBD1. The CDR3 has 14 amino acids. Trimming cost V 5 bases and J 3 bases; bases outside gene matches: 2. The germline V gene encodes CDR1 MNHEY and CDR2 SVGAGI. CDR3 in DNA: TGTGCCAGCAGTGGACAGGGGGCTGACTATGGCTACACCTTC. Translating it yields CASSGQGADYGYTF.

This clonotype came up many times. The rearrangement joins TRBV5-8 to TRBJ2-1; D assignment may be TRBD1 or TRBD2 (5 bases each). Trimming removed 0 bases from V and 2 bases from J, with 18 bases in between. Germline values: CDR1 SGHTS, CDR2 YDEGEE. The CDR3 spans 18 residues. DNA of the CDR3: TGTGCCAGCAGCTTGGTGGGGCGAGGGATTAGCGCCTACAATGAGCAGTTCTTC. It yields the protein CASSLVGRGISAYNEQFF.

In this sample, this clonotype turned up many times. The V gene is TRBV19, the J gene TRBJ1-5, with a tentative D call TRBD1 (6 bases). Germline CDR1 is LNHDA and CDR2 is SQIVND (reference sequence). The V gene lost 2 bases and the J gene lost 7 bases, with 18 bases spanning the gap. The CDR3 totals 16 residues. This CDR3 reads CASSIRGQGLGQPQHF. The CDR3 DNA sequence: TGTGCCAGTAGTATACGGGGGCAGGGGTTAGGGCAGCCCCAGCATTTT.

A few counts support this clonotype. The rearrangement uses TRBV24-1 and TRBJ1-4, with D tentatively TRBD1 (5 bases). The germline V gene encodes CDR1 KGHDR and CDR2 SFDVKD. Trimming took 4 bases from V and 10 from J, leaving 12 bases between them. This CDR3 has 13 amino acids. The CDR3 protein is CATSEGGDGKLFF. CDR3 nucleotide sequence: TGTGCCACCAGTGAGGGGGGGGATGGAAAACTGTTTTTT.

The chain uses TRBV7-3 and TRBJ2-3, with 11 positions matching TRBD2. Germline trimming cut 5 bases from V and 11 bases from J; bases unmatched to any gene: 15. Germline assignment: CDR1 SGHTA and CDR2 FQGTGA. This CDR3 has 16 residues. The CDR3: CASSPTPLAGVGEQYF. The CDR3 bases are TGTGCCAGCAGCCCTACCCCACTAGCGGGGGTGGGTGAGCAGTATTTT. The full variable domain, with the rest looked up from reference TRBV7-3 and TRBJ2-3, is GAGVSQTPSNKVTEKGKYVELRCDPISGHTALYWYRQSLGQGPEFLIYFQGTGAADDSGLPNDRFFAVRPEGSVSTLKIQRTERGDSAVYLCASSPTPLAGVGEQYFGPGTRLTVL.

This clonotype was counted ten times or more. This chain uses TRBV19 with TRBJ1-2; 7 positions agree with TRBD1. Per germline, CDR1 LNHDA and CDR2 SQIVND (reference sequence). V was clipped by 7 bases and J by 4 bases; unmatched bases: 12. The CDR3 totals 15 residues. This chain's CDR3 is CASIARDRNFYGYTF. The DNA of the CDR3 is TGTGCCAGTATAGCCCGGGACAGAAACTTCTATGGCTACACCTTC.

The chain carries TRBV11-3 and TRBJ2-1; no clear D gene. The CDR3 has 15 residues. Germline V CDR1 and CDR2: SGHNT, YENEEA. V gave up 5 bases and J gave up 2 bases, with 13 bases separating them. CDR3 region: CASSGSERPYNEQFF. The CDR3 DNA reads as TGTGCCAGCAGCGGAAGCGAACGCCCCTACAATGAGCAGTTCTTC.

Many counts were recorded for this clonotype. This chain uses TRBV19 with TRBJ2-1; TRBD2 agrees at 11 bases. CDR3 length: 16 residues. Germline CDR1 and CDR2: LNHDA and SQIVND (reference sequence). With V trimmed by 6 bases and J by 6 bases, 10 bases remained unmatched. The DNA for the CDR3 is TGTGCCAGTAGAGGAGGGAGTCTAGCGGGGGGCAATGAGCAGTTCTTC. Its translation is CASRGGSLAGGNEQFF.

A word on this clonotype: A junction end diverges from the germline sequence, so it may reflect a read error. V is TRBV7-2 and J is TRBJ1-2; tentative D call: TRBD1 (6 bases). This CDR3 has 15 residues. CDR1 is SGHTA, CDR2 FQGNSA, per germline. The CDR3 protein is CVSSLGVGGGGGYTF. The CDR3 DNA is TGTGTCAGCAGCTTAGGAGTCGGTGGGGGGGGCGGCTACACCTTC.

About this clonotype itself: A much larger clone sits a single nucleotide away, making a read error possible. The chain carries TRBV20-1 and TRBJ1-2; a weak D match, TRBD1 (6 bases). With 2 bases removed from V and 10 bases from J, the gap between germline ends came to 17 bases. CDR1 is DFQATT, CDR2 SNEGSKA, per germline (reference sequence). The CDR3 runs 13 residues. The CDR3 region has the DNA TGCAGTGCTAGACCGTCCAGGGGACATGCCTACACCTTC. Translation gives CSARPSRGHAYTF.

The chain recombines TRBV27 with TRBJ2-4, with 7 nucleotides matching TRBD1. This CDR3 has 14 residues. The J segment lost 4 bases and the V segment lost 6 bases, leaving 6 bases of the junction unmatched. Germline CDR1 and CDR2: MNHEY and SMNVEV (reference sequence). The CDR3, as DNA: TGTGCCAGCAGGGGGGACAGCCTGAAAAACATTCAGTACTTC. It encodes CASRGDSLKNIQYF.

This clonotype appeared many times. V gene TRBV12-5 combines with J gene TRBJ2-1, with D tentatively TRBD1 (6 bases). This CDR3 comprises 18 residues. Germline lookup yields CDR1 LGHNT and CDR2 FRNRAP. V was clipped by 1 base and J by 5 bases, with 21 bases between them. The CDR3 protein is CASGLGTGWDKSNNEQFF. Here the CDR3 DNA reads TGTGCTAGTGGTTTGGGAACCGGGTGGGACAAAAGTAACAATGAGCAGTTCTTC. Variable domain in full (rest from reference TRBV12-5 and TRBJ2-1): DARVTQTPRHKVTEMGQEVTMRCQPILGHNTVFWYRQTMMQGLELLAYFRNRAPLDDSGMPKDRFSAEMPDATLATLKIQPSEPRDSAVYFCASGLGTGWDKSNNEQFFGPGTRLTVL.

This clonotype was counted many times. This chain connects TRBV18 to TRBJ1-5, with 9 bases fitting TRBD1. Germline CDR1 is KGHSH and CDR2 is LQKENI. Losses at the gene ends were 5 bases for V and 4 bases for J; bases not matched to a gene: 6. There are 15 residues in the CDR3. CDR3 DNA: TGTGCCAGCTCAACCGGACAGGGGTGGAATCAGCCCCAGCATTTT. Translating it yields CASSTGQGWNQPQHF.

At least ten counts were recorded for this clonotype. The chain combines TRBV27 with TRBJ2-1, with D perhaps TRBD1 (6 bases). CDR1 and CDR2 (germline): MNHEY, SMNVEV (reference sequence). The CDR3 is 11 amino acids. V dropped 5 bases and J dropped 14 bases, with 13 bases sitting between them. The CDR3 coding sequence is TGTGCCAGCAGTCAGGGGAGACGGGAGTTCTTC. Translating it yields CASSQGRREFF.

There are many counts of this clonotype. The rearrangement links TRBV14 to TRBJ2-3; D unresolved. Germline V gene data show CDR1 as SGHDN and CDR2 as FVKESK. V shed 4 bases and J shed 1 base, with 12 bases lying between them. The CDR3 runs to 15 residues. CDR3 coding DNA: TGTGCCAGCAGCCCCCGTGGCTCAGGCACAGATACGCAGTATTTT. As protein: CASSPRGSGTDTQYF.

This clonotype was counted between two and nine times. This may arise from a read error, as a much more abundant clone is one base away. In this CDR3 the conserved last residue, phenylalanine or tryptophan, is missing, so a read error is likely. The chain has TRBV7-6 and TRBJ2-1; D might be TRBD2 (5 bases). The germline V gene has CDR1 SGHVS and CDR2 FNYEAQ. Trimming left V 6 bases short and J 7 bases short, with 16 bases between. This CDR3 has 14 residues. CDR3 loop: CASSFERTGNEQFL. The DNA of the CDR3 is TGTGCCAGCAGTTTTGAGCGGACCGGGAATGAGCAGTTCCTC.

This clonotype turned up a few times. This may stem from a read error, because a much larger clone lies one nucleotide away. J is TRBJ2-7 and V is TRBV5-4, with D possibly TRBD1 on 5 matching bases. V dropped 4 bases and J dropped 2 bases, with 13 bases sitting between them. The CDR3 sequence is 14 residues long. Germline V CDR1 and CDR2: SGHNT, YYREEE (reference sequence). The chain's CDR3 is CASSELTATYEQYF. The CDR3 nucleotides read TGTGCCAGCAGCGAACTGACAGCGACCTACGAGCAGTACTTC. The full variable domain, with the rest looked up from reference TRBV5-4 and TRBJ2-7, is ETGVTQSPTHLIKTRGQQVTLRCSSQSGHNTVSWYQQALGQGPQFIFQYYREEENGRGNFPPRFSGLQFPNYSSELNVNALELDDSALYLCASSELTATYEQYFGPGTRLTVT.

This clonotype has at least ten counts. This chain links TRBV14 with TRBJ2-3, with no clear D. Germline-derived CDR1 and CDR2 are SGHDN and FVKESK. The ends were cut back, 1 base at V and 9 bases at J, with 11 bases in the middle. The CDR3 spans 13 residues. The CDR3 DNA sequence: TGTGCCAGCAGCCAAGGGCTAGTTTTCACGCAGTATTTT. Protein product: CASSQGLVFTQYF.

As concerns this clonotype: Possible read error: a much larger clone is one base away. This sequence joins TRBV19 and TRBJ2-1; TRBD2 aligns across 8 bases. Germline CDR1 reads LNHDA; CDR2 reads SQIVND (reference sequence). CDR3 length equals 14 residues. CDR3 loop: CASSTTSGHNGQFF. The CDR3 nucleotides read TGTGCCAGTAGCACTACTAGCGGCCACAATGGGCAGTTCTTC.